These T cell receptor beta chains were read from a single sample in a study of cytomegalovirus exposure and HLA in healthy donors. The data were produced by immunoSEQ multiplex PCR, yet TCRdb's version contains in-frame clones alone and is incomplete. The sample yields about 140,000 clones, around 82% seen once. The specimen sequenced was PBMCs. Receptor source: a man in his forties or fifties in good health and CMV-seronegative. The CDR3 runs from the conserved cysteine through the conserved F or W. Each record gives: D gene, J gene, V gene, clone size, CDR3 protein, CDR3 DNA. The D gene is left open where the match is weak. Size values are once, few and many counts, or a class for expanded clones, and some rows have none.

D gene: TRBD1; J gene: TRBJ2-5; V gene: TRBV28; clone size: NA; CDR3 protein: CASSVGTVETQYF; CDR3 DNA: TGTGCCAGCAGTGTCGGGACAGTTGAGACCCAGTACTTC
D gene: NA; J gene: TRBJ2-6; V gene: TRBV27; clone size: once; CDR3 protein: CASSLVGEYRSGANVLTF; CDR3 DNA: TGTGCCAGCAGTTTAGTGGGAGAGTATCGCTCTGGGGCCAACGTCCTGACTTTC
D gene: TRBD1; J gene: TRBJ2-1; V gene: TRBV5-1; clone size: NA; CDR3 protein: CASSGRGRGEYNEQFF; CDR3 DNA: TGCGCCAGCAGCGGCAGGGGGCGCGGGGAATACAATGAGCAGTTCTTC
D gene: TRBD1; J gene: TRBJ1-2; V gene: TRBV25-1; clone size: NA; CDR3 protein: CASSSSGTGYGYTF; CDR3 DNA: TGTGCCAGCAGTTCGTCCGGGACAGGCTATGGCTACACCTTC
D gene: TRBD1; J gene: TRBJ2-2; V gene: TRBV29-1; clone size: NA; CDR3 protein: CSVRTGPTGELFF; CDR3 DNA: TGCAGCGTCCGGACAGGACCCACCGGGGAGCTGTTTTTT
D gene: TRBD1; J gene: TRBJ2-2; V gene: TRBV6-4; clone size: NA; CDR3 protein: CASSTGQGNTGELFF; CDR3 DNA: TGTGCCAGCAGTACCGGACAGGGGAACACCGGGGAGCTGTTTTTT
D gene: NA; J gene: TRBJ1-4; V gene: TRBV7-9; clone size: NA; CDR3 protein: CASSLGGLLREKLFF; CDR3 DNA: TGTGCCAGCAGCTTAGGCGGGCTTTTGCGGGAAAAACTGTTTTTT
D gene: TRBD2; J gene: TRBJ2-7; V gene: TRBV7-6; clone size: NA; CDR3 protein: CASSERTGGIAGLYEQYF; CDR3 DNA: TGTGCCAGCAGCGAAAGGACGGGGGGGATAGCGGGACTCTACGAGCAGTACTTC
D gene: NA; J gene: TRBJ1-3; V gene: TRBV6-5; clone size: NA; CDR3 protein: CASTPDSGNTIYF; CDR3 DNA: TGTGCCAGCACCCCGGACAGCGGAAACACCATATATTTT
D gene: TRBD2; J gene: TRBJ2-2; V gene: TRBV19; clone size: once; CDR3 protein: CASRTSPGELFF; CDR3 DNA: TGTGCCAGTAGGACTAGCCCCGGGGAGCTGTTTTTT
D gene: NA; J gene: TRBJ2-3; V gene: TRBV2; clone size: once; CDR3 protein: CASHRESPDTQYF; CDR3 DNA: TGTGCCAGTCACAGGGAAAGCCCAGATACGCAGTATTTT
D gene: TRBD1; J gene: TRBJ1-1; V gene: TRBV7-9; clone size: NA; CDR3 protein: CASSRQGIIGEAFF; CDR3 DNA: TGTGCCAGCAGCCGACAGGGCATAATCGGTGAAGCTTTCTTT
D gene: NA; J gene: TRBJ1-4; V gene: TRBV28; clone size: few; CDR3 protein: CASTSPVAATNEKLFF; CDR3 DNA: TGTGCCAGCACCAGTCCAGTCGCTGCAACTAATGAAAAACTGTTTTTT
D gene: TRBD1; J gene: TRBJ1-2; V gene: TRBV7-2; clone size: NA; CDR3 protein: CASSAWDRGKANYGYTF; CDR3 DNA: TGTGCCAGCAGCGCATGGGACAGGGGAAAGGCTAACTATGGCTACACCTTC
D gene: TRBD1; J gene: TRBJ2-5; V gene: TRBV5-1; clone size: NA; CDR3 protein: CASSLEAGGRETQYF; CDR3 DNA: TGCGCCAGCAGCTTGGAGGCAGGGGGCCGGGAGACCCAGTACTTC
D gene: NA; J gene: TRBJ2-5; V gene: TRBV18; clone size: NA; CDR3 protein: CASSPRPEAGETQYF; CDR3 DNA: TGTGCCAGCTCACCACGTCCTGAGGCTGGGGAGACCCAGTACTTC
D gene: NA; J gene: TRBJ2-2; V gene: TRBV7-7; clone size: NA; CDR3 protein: CASSNRYRDGDGELFF; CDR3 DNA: TGTGCCAGCAGCAACCGATACAGGGACGGTGACGGGGAGCTGTTTTTT
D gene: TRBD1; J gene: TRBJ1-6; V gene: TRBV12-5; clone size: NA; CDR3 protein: CASGLVRGQTSELNSPLHF; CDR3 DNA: TGTGCTAGTGGTTTGGTAAGGGGACAGACTAGTGAACTTAATTCACCCCTCCACTTT
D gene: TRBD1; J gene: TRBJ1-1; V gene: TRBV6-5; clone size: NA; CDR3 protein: CASSLTGVTEAFF; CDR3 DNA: TGTGCCAGCAGTCTAACAGGGGTTACTGAAGCTTTCTTT
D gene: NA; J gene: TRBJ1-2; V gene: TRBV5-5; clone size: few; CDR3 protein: CASSIVRGAAVYTF; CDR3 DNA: TGTGCCAGCAGCATAGTACGAGGTGCCGCGGTCTACACCTTC
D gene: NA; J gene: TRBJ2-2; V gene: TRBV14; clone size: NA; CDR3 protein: CASSREQGTGELFF; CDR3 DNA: TGTGCCAGCAGCAGAGAACAGGGCACCGGGGAGCTGTTTTTT
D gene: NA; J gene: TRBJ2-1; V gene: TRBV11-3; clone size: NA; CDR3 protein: CASSPGTGSGSNEQFF; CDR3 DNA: TGTGCCAGCAGCCCCGGCACTGGTAGCGGATCGAATGAGCAGTTCTTC
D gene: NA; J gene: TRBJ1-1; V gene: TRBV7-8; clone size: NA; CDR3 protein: CASSLGVIGTEAFF; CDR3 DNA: TGTGCCAGCAGCTTAGGAGTAATTGGCACTGAAGCTTTCTTT
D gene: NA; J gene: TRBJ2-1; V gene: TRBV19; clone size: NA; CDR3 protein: CASSIIETVYNEQFF; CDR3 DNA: TGTGCCAGTAGTATAATCGAGACAGTCTACAATGAGCAGTTCTTC
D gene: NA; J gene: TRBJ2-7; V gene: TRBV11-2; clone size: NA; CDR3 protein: CASTPSIQGWGYEQYF; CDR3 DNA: TGTGCCAGCACACCATCGATACAGGGATGGGGCTACGAGCAGTACTTC
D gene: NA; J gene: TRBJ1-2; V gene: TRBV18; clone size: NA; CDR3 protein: CASSPVGDYGYTF; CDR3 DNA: TGTGCCAGCTCACCAGTCGGTGACTATGGCTACACCTTC
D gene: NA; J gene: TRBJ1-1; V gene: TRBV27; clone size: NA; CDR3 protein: CASTNNRDWNTEAFF; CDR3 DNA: TGTGCCAGCACGAACAACCGGGACTGGAACACTGAAGCTTTCTTT
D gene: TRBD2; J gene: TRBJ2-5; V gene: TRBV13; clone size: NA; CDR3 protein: CASSSGTSGGGETQYF; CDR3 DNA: TGTGCCAGCAGCTCCGGGACTAGCGGGGGGGGAGAGACCCAGTACTTC
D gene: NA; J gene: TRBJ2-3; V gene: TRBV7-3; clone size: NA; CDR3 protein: CASSLIPGSTDTQYF; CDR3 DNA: TGTGCCAGCAGCTTAATTCCGGGTTCTACAGATACGCAGTATTTT
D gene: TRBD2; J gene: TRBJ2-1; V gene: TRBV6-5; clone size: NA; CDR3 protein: CASSYSWREGYNEQFF; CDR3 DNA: TGTGCCAGCAGTTACTCGTGGCGGGAGGGTTATAATGAGCAGTTCTTC
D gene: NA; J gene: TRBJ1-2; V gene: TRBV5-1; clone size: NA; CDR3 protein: CASSGQGNYGYTF; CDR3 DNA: TGCGCCAGCAGCGGGCAGGGGAACTATGGCTACACCTTC
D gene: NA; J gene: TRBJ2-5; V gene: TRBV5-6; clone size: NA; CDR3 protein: CASRSEVQGLGETQYF; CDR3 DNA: TGTGCCAGCAGGTCCGAAGTCCAGGGATTGGGAGAGACCCAGTACTTC
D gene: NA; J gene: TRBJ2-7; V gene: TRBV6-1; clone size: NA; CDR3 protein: CASSATTAYEQYF; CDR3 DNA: TGTGCCAGCAGTGCGACAACCGCCTACGAGCAGTACTTC
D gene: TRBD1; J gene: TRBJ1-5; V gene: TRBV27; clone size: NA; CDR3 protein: CASKKQGAGNQPQHF; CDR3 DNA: TGTGCCAGCAAAAAACAGGGGGCTGGCAATCAGCCCCAGCATTTT
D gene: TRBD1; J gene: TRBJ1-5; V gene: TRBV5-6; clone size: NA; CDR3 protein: CASSFQGVGQPQHF; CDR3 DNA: TGTGCCAGCAGTTTTCAGGGGGTCGGTCAGCCCCAGCATTTT
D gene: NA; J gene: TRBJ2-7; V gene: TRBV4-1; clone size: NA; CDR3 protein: CASSQEAAGTPSEQYF; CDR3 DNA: TGCGCCAGCAGCCAAGAAGCCGCGGGAACCCCCTCCGAGCAGTACTTC
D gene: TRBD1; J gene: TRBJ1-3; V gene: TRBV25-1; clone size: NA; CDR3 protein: CASSPTGEYTIYF; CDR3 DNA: TGTGCCAGCAGTCCTACAGGGGAGTACACCATATATTTT
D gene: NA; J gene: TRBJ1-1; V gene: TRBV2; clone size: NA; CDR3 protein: CASRSGQSEAFF; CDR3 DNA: TGTGCCAGTCGAAGTGGACAGAGCGAAGCTTTCTTT
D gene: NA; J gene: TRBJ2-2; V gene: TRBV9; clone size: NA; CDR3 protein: CASSESSIPGELFF; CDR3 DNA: TGTGCCAGCAGCGAGTCTAGTATCCCCGGGGAGCTGTTTTTT
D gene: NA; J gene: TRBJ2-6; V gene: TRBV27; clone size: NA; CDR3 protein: CASSFRGRQRGANVLTF; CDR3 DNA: TGTGCCAGCAGTTTCAGGGGACGGCAAAGAGGGGCCAACGTCCTGACTTTC
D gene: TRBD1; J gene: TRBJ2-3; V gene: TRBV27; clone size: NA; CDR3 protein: CASSYRQGATDTQYF; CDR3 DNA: TGTGCCAGCAGCTATCGACAGGGGGCGACAGATACGCAGTATTTT
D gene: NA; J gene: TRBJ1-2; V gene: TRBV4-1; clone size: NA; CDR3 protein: CASSPDRNNYGYTF; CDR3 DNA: TGCGCCAGCAGCCCGGACAGAAACAACTATGGCTACACCTTC
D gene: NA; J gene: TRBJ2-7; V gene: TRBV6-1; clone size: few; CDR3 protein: CASRRTAYEQYF; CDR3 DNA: TGTGCCAGCAGGAGGACAGCCTACGAGCAGTACTTC
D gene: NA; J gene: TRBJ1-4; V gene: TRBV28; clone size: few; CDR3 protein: CASSPPAGATTNEKLFF; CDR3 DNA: TGTGCCAGCAGTCCCCCGGCAGGGGCTACAACTAATGAAAAACTGTTTTTT
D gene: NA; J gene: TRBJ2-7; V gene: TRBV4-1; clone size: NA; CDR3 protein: CASSQEARTGEQYF; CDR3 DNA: TGCGCCAGCAGCCAAGAGGCTAGAACGGGCGAGCAGTACTTC